The 18 T cell receptor beta chains in this list originate from one sample, sequenced in a study of T cells after yellow fever vaccination. TCRdb re-derived calls from the 5' RACE reads in MiXCR, one entry per CDR3 protein. The table includes hundreds of thousands of distinct CDR3 sequences, about 13% detected once. This material consisted of PBMCs, taken on the day of the yellow fever booster vaccination. Receptors were obtained from a man aged 30 to 45 who received the YFV17D yellow fever vaccine.

This clonotype has more than one count but fewer than ten. The V and J genes are TRBV11-1 and TRBJ2-5; 13 positions match TRBD2. The ends lost 1 base at V and 4 bases at J; junction bases unmatched: 9. Germline assignment: CDR1 SGHAT and CDR2 FQDESV (reference sequence). The CDR3 runs to 18 residues. The DNA for the CDR3 is TGTGCCAGCAGCTTAGAGACTAGCGGGAGGCCCAGTAGAGAGACCCAGTACTTC. Translation: CASSLETSGRPSRETQYF.

V and J are TRBV6-2 or TRBV6-3 and TRBJ2-2; the D gene is possibly TRBD2 (5 bases). V lost 2 bases to trimming and J lost 3 bases, with 7 bases between them. Germline V gene data show CDR1 as MNHEY and CDR2 as SVGEGT. CDR3 length equals 14 residues. CDR3 amino acids: CASSYPEDTGELFF. CDR3 nucleotide sequence: TGTGCCAGCAGTTACCCGGAGGACACCGGGGAGCTGTTTTTT.

This clonotype appeared a few times. The chain is built from TRBV2 and TRBJ2-1, with D possibly TRBD2 on 5 matching bases. Germline CDR1 reads SNHLY; CDR2 reads FYNNEI. Trimming took off 11 bases at V and 8 bases at J, with 34 bases between the two ends. This CDR3 comprises 18 residues. The CDR3 DNA sequence: TGTGCCTTCTGTCCTCCTCAGGCTAGTTCGCACCCGGACTATGAGCAGTTCTTC. It is translated as CAFCPPQASSHPDYEQFF.

The V gene is TRBV10-2, the J gene TRBJ2-2; 9 bases fit TRBD2. The CDR3 is 16 amino acids. Germline CDR1 is WSHSY and CDR2 is SAAADI. Unmatched junction bases numbered 9, after V lost 6 bases and J lost 4 bases. The CDR3 region is CASRGLALSSTGELFF. The CDR3 DNA reads as TGCGCCAGCAGGGGACTAGCACTTTCGTCCACCGGGGAGCTGTTTTTT.

This chain connects TRBV5-1 to TRBJ1-6; no firm D call. This CDR3 is built from 17 residues. Germline CDR1 SGHRS, CDR2 YFSETQ. V gave up 0 bases and J gave up 8 bases, with 18 bases separating them. The CDR3 sequence is CASSLVSVSASDSPLHF. The CDR3 DNA follows: TGCGCCAGCAGCTTGGTGTCCGTCTCCGCTTCGGATTCACCCCTCCACTTT.

In its sample, this clonotype was seen a few times. The rearrangement joins TRBV6-2 or TRBV6-3 to TRBJ2-2; no reliable D call. The CDR3 has 12 amino acids. The V gene's germline CDR1 is MNHEY and CDR2 SVGEGT. V shed 7 bases and J shed 5 bases, with 8 bases lying between them. This chain's CDR3 is CASTESTGELFF. The CDR3 DNA reads TGTGCCAGCACCGAAAGTACCGGGGAGCTGTTTTTT.

This chain uses TRBV5-1 with TRBJ1-2; no reliable D call. The CDR3 is 14 residues long. Germline V gene sequence: CDR1 SGHRS, CDR2 YFSETQ. Trimming took off 2 bases at V and 0 bases at J, with 8 bases between the two ends. The CDR3 here is CASSFELPNYGYTF. Written as DNA, the CDR3 is TGCGCCAGCAGCTTTGAGCTGCCTAACTATGGCTACACCTTC.

V is TRBV6-5 and J is TRBJ2-7; tentatively, D is TRBD2 (6 bases). Germline V gives CDR1 MNHEY, CDR2 SVGAGI. This CDR3 has 14 amino acids. The V end lost 4 bases, the J end lost 7 bases, and 17 bases lay between the germline ends. CDR3 sequence: CASSSPGVGGEQYF. CDR3 nucleotides: TGTGCCAGCAGTTCTCCGGGTGTGGGGGGTGAGCAGTACTTC.

This clonotype has just a few counts. J is TRBJ2-1 and V is TRBV6-2 or TRBV6-3; TRBD1 is a possible D gene (6 bases). V was pared by 0 bases and J by 8 bases, with 11 bases between. The CDR3 covers 14 residues. In germline, CDR1 is MNHEY, CDR2 SVGEGT. CDR3: CASSYSSRGDEQFF. The CDR3 coding sequence is TGTGCCAGCAGTTACTCGAGCAGGGGCGATGAGCAGTTCTTC.

A few counts support this clonotype. The chain joins TRBV7-2 to TRBJ2-3; 7 positions match TRBD2. V was pared by 5 bases and J by 4 bases, with 9 bases of the junction left unmatched. This CDR3 has 15 residues. Germline lookup yields CDR1 SGHTA and CDR2 FQGNSA. The CDR3 DNA is TGTGCCAGCAGCCAGCAGACTAGCCTAGCAGATACGCAGTATTTT. It translates to CASSQQTSLADTQYF. Complete variable domain (other parts from reference TRBV7-2 and TRBJ2-3): GAGVSQSPSNKVTEKGKDVELRCDPISGHTALYWYRQSLGQGLEFLIYFQGNSAPDKSGLPSDRFSAERTGGSVSTLTIQRTQQEDSAVYLCASSQQTSLADTQYFGPGTRLTVL.

This clonotype turned up a few times. V gene TRBV19 combines with J gene TRBJ1-1; perhaps TRBD1 as D (5 bases). The CDR3 spans 14 residues. In germline, CDR1 is LNHDA, CDR2 SQIVND (reference sequence). V was shortened by 6 bases and J by 5 bases, with 16 bases between the two germline ends. The DNA of the CDR3 is TGTGCCAGTAGGAGCCTGGGGCGAGGAACTGAAGCTTTCTTT. Its protein product is CASRSLGRGTEAFF.

The CDR3 spells CSARDRLGHNEQFF. The CDR3 DNA reads as TGCAGTGCTAGAGACCGACTAGGACACAATGAGCAGTTCTTC. The rearrangement links TRBV20-1 to TRBJ2-1; a possible D gene is TRBD2 (6 bases). CDR1 and CDR2 from the germline V gene are DFQATT and SNEGSKA (reference sequence). This CDR3 contains 14 residues. V lost 0 bases, J lost 5 bases, and 11 bases lay in between.

This clonotype was seen at least ten times. The CDR3 DNA is TGTGCCAGCAGCGAGAATACGAGGTTGGGTGGCTACACCTTC. Protein: CASSENTRLGGYTF. The chain is built from TRBV13 and TRBJ1-2, with D unresolved. Trimming pared 5 bases from V and 7 bases from J, leaving 17 bases between. Germline-derived CDR1 and CDR2 are PRHDT and FYEKMQ (reference sequence). There are 14 residues in the CDR3.

The rearrangement joins TRBV20-1 to TRBJ2-1, with D perhaps being TRBD1 or TRBD2 (5 bases each). V dropped 2 bases and J dropped 7 bases, with 18 bases sitting between them. Germline CDR1 is DFQATT and CDR2 is SNEGSKA (reference sequence). CDR3 size: 15 residues. CDR3 protein: CSARPIGASWNEQFF. The CDR3 DNA follows: TGCAGTGCTAGACCCATCGGGGCTTCTTGGAATGAGCAGTTCTTC.

This clonotype has ten or more counts. V gene TRBV7-2 combines with J gene TRBJ2-5, with TRBD2 matching over 8 bases. The CDR3 spans 16 residues. V shed 4 bases, J shed 4 bases, and the junction held 11 bases outside the gene matches. Germline V lookup: CDR1 SGHTA, CDR2 FQGNSA. The CDR3 nucleotides are TGTGCCAGCAGCTCCCCTCCGGGGGGGCTACGAGAGACCCAGTACTTC. Translating gives CASSSPPGGLRETQYF.

The chain links TRBV7-6 to TRBJ2-2; a weak D match, TRBD1 (5 bases). CDR1 and CDR2 from the germline V gene are SGHVS and FNYEAQ. The V end was cut by 0 bases, the J end by 4 bases, with 6 bases between. CDR3 length: 14 amino acids. CDR3 region: CASSLARATGELFF. CDR3 nucleotides: TGTGCCAGCAGCTTAGCCAGGGCCACCGGGGAGCTGTTTTTT.

The chain employs TRBV11-3 and TRBJ2-1; D not resolved. This CDR3 region has 13 residues. The germline gives CDR1 SGHNT, CDR2 YENEEA. Trimming stripped 5 bases from V and 2 bases from J, with 7 bases between. The CDR3 reads CASSPVAYNEQFF. CDR3 nucleotides: TGTGCCAGCAGCCCTGTAGCCTACAATGAGCAGTTCTTC. The variable domain in full, with the rest retrieved from reference TRBV11-3 and TRBJ2-1, is EAGVVQSPRYKIIEKKQPVAFWCNPISGHNTLYWYLQNLGQGPELLIRYENEEAVDDSQLPKDRFSAERLKGVDSTLKIQPAELGDSAVYLCASSPVAYNEQFFGPGTRLTVL.

In its sample, this clonotype was seen a few times. V gene TRBV6-5 combines with J gene TRBJ2-6; D not resolved. The germline CDR1 and CDR2 sequences are MNHEY and SVGAGI. This CDR3 is built from 16 residues. Trimming left V 4 bases short and J 0 bases short, with 10 bases between. The CDR3 is CASSWVLNSGANVLTF. CDR3 bases: TGTGCCAGCAGTTGGGTTTTAAACTCTGGGGCCAACGTCCTGACTTTC.